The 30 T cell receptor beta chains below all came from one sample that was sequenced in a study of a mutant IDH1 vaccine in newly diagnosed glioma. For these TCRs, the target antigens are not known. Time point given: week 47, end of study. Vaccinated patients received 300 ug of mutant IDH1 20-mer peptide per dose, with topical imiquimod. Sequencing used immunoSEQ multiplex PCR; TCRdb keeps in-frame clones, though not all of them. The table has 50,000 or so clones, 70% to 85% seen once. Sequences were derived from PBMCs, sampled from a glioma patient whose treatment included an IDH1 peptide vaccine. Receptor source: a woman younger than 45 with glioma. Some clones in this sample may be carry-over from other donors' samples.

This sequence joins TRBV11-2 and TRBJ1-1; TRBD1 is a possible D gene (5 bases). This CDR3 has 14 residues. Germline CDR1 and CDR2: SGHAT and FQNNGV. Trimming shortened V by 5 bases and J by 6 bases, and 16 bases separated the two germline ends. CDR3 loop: CASSARTTLPEAFF. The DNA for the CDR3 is TGTGCCAGCAGCGCCAGGACAACCCTTCCTGAAGCTTTCTTT.

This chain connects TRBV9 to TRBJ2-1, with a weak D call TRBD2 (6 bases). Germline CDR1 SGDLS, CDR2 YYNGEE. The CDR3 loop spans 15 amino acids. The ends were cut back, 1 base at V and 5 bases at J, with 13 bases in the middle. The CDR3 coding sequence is TGTGCCAGCAGCGTAACGGCTAGCGCCCACAATGAGCAGTTCTTC. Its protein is CASSVTASAHNEQFF.

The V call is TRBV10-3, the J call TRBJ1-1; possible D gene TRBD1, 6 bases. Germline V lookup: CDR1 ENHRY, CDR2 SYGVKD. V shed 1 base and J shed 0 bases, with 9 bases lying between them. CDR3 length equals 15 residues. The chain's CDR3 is CAISEWQGMNTEAFF. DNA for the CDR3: TGTGCCATCAGTGAGTGGCAGGGGATGAACACTGAAGCTTTCTTT.

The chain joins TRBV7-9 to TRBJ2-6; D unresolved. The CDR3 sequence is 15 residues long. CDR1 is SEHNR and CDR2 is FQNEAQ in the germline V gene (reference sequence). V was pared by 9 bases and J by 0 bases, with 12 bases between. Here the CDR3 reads CARGQESSGANVLTF. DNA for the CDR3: TGTGCCAGGGGCCAGGAGAGCTCTGGGGCCAACGTCCTGACTTTC.

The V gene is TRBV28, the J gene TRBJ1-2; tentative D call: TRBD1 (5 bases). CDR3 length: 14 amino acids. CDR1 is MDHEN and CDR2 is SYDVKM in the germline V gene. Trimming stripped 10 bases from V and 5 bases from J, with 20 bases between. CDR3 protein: CATLSRDGRYGYTF. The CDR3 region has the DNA TGTGCCACCCTCTCCAGGGACGGAAGGTATGGCTACACCTTC.

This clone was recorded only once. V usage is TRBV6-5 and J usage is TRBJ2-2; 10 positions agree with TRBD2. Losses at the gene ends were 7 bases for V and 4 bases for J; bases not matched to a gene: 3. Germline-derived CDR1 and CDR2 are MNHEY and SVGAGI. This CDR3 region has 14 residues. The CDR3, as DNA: TGTGCCAGCACTTTAGCGGGAGGCACCGGGGAGCTGTTTTTT. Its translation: CASTLAGGTGELFF.

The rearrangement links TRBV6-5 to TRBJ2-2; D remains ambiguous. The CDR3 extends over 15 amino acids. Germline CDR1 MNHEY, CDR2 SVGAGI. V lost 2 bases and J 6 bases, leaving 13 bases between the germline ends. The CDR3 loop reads CASSYEDVSAGELFF. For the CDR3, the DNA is TGTGCCAGCAGTTACGAGGATGTGAGCGCCGGGGAGCTGTTTTTT.

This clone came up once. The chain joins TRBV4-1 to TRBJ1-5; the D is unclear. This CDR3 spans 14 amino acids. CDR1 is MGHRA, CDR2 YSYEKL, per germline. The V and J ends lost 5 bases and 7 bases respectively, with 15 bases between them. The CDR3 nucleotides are TGCGCCAGCAGCGAAGGGTCGGGAGAGCAGCCCCAGCATTTT. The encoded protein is CASSEGSGEQPQHF.

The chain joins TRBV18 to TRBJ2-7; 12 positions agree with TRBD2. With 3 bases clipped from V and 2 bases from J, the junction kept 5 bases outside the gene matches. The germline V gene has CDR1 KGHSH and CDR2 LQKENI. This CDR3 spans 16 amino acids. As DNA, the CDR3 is TGTGCCAGCTCACCGGGACTAGCGGGTCCTCCCTACGAGCAGTACTTC. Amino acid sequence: CASSPGLAGPPYEQYF.

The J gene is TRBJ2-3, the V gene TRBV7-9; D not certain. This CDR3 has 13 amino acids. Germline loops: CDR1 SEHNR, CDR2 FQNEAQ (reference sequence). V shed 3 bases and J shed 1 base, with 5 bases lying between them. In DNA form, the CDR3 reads TGTGCCAGCAGCTTTAGGGGCACAGATACGCAGTATTTT. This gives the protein CASSFRGTDTQYF.

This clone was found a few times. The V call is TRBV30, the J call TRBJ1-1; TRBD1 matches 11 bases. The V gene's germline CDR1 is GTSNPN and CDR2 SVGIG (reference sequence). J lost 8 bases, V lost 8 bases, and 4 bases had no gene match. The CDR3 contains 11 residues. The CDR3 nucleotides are TGTGCCGGGACAGGGGGACTCGAAGCTTTCTTT. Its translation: CAGTGGLEAFF.

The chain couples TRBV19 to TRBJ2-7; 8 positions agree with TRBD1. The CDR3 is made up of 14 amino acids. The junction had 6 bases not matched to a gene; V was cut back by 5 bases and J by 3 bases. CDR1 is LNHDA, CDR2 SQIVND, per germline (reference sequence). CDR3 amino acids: CASSPGTGLYEQYF. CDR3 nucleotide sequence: TGTGCCAGTAGTCCGGGGACAGGCCTCTACGAGCAGTACTTC.

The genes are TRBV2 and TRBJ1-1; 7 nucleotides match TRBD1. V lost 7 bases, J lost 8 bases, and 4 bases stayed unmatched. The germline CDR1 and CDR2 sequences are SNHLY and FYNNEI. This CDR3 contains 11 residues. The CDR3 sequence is CASTPDREAFF. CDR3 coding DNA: TGTGCCAGCACCCCGGACAGGGAAGCTTTCTTT.

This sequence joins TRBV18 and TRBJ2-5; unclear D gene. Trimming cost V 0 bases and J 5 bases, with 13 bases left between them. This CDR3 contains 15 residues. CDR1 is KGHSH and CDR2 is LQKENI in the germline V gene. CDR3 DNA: TGTGCCAGCTCACCACCGGTCAATTGGTGGGAGACCCAGTACTTC. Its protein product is CASSPPVNWWETQYF.

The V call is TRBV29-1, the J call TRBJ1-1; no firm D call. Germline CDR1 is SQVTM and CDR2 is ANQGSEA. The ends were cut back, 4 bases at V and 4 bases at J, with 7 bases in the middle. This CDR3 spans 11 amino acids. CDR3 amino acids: CSVVPFTEAFF. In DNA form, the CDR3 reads TGCAGCGTTGTCCCTTTCACTGAAGCTTTCTTT.

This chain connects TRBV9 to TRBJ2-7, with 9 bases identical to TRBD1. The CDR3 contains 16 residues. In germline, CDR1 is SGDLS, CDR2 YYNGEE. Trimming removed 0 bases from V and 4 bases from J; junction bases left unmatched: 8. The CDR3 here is CASSVDPGQGPYEQYF. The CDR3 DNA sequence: TGTGCCAGCAGCGTAGACCCGGGACAGGGCCCATACGAGCAGTACTTC.

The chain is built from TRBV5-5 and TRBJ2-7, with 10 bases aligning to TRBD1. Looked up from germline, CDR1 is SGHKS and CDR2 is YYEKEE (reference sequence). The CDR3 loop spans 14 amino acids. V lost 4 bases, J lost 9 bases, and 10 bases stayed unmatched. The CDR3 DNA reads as TGTGCCAGCAGCCCCTGGACAGGGGGAGCCGGGCAGTACTTC. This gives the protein CASSPWTGGAGQYF.

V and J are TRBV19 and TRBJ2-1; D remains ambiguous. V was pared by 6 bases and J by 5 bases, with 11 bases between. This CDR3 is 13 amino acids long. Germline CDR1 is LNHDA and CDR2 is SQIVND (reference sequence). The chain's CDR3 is CASRPGLNNEQFF. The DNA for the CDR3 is TGTGCCAGTAGACCCGGGCTTAACAATGAGCAGTTCTTC.

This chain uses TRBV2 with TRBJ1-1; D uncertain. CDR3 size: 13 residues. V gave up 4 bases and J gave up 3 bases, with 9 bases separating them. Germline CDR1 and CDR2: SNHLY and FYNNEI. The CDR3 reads CASSGKGYTEAFF. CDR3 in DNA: TGTGCCAGCAGTGGAAAAGGTTACACTGAAGCTTTCTTT.

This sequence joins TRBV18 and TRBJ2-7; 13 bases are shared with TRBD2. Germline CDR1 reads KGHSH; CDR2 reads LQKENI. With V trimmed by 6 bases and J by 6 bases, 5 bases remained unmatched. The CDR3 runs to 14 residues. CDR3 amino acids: CASSGLAGEGEQYF. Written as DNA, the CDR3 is TGTGCCAGCTCCGGACTAGCGGGAGAGGGCGAGCAGTACTTC.

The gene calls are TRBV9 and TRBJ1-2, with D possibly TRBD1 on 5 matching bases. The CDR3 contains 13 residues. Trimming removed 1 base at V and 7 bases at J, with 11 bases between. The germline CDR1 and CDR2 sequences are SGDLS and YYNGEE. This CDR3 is CASSVMSGPGYTF. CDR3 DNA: TGTGCCAGCAGCGTAATGTCAGGGCCTGGCTACACCTTC. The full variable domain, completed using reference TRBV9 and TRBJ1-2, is DSGVTQTPKHLITATGQRVTLRCSPRSGDLSVYWYQQSLDQGLQFLIQYYNGEERAKGNILERFSAQQFPDLHSELNLSSLELGDSALYFCASSVMSGPGYTFGSGTRLTVV.

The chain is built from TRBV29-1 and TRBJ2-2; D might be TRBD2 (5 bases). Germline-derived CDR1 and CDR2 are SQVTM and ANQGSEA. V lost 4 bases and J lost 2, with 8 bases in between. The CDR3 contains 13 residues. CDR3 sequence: CSVVEGNTGELFF. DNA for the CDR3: TGCAGCGTTGTCGAGGGAAACACCGGGGAGCTGTTTTTT.

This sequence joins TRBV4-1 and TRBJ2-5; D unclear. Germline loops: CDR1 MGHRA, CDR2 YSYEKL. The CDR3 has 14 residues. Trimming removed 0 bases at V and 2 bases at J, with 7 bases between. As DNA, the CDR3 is TGCGCCAGCAGCCAAGACGCCTCGCAAGAGACCCAGTACTTC. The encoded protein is CASSQDASQETQYF.

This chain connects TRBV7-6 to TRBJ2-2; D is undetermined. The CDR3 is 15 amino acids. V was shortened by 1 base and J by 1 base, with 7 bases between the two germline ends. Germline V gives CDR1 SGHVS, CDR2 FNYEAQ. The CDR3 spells CASSLEYQNTGELFF. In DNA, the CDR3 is TGTGCCAGCAGCTTAGAGTACCAGAACACCGGGGAGCTGTTTTTT.

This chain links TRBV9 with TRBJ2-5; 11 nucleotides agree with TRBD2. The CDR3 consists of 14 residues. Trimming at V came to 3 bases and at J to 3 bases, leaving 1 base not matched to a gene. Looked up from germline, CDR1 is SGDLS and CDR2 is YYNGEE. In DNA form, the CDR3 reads TGTGCCAGCAGCGGGGGACTAGCGGAAGAGACCCAGTACTTC. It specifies CASSGGLAEETQYF.

CDR3 in DNA: TGTGCCAGTTGGGGGGGAGCTAGCAATCAGCCCCAGCATTTT. Amino acid sequence: CASWGGASNQPQHF. The rearrangement links TRBV19 to TRBJ1-5; tentative D call: TRBD1 (5 bases). CDR3 length equals 14 residues. V gave up 8 bases and J gave up 0 bases, with 11 bases separating them. CDR1 is LNHDA, CDR2 SQIVND, per germline (reference sequence).

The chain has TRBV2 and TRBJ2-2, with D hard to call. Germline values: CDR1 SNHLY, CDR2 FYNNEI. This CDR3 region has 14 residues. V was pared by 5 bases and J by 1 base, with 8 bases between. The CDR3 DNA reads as TGTGCCAGCAGTCCTCCAGGGAACACCGGGGAGCTGTTTTTT. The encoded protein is CASSPPGNTGELFF.

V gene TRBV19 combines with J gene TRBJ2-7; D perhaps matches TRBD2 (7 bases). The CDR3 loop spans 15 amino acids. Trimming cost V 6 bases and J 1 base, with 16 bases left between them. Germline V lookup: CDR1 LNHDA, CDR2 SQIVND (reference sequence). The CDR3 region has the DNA TGTGCCAGTAGCCCGGGGGGCGGGGGATCCTACGAGCAGTACTTC. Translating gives CASSPGGGGSYEQYF.

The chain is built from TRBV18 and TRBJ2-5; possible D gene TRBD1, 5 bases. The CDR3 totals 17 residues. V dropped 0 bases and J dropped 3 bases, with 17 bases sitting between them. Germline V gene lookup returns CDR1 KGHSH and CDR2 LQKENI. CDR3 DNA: TGTGCCAGCTCACCACCAGCGATTCAGGGTCTTGAAGAGACCCAGTACTTC. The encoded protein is CASSPPAIQGLEETQYF.

CDR3 region: CASSWRGDTEAFF. In nucleotides, the CDR3 is TGTGCCAGTAGTTGGAGAGGGGACACTGAAGCTTTCTTT. The chain couples TRBV19 to TRBJ1-1, with a weak D call TRBD1 (5 bases). V lost 5 bases to trimming and J lost 3 bases, with 10 bases between them. Germline values: CDR1 LNHDA, CDR2 SQIVND (reference sequence). CDR3 length equals 13 residues.